Given below is one TCR beta chain in context. Data came from immunoSEQ multiplex PCR; TCRdb stores just in-frame clones and leaves some out. The sample yields under 300,000 clones, 70% to 90% seen once. This record comes from a study of cytomegalovirus exposure and HLA in healthy donors. This CDR3 region has 13 residues. V dropped 9 bases and J dropped 4 bases, with 16 bases sitting between them. The germline V gene has CDR1 WSHSY and CDR2 SAAADI. The sequence derives from a woman under 30 in good health and CMV-seronegative. The sequencing input was PBMCs. V is TRBV10-2 and J is TRBJ2-7, with a tentative D call TRBD1 (6 bases). CDR3 sequence: CASSPGTRYEQYF. The CDR3 DNA sequence: TGCGCCAGTTCTCCAGGGACACGGTACGAGCAGTACTTC.